These 29 T cell receptor beta chains were all obtained from the same sample, sequenced in a study of blood T cell repertoires in COVID-19. The assay was immunoSEQ multiplex PCR, and TCRdb's table has in-frame clones only and misses some. Among roughly 200,000 clones listed, 84% were seen once. The source material was peripheral blood. The receptor set was obtained from a woman in her 70s with active or convalescent COVID-19.

The chain uses TRBV4-1 and TRBJ1-3, with D possibly matching TRBD1 (6 bases). The CDR3 sequence is 15 residues long. V was trimmed by 2 bases and J by 2 bases, leaving 10 bases between them. From germline, CDR1 is MGHRA and CDR2 YSYEKL. The CDR3 here is CASSQLGGPGNTIYF. CDR3 DNA sequence: TGCGCCAGCAGCCAACTGGGGGGGCCTGGAAACACCATATATTTT.

The rearrangement uses TRBV5-1 and TRBJ2-3; TRBD1 is a possible D gene (6 bases). Trimming stripped 5 bases from V and 5 bases from J, with 21 bases between. Germline CDR1 is SGHRS and CDR2 is YFSETQ. This CDR3 is 16 amino acids long. DNA for the CDR3: TGCGCCAGCAGGACCGGGACACACTACAGGGAAGATACGCAGTATTTT. Translated, it gives CASRTGTHYREDTQYF.

The chain combines TRBV7-9 with TRBJ2-5, with TRBD1 matching over 7 bases. The germline V gene has CDR1 SEHNR and CDR2 FQNEAQ (reference sequence). This CDR3 comprises 15 residues. The V and J ends lost 6 bases and 4 bases, in that order; junction bases with no gene match: 11. CDR3 sequence (DNA): TGTGCCAGCAGGCCTCAGACAGGGACGTTAGAGACCCAGTACTTC. It translates to CASRPQTGTLETQYF.

This sequence joins TRBV5-1 and TRBJ2-5; D is possibly TRBD2 (6 bases). Germline V gene data show CDR1 as SGHRS and CDR2 as YFSETQ. Trimming left V 1 base short and J 2 bases short, with 12 bases between. This CDR3 is 15 amino acids long. CDR3 bases: TGCGCCAGCAGCTTGCGAAACAGCGGGCAAGAGACCCAGTACTTC. It encodes CASSLRNSGQETQYF.

The chain links TRBV7-3 to TRBJ2-2; TRBD1 matches 7 bases. Germline V gives CDR1 SGHTA, CDR2 FQGTGA. Trimming cost V 5 bases and J 0 bases; bases outside gene matches: 6. The CDR3 consists of 16 residues. CDR3 region: CASSPSGTANTGELFF. CDR3 DNA: TGTGCCAGCAGCCCATCCGGGACAGCGAACACCGGGGAGCTGTTTTTT.

The gene calls are TRBV5-6 and TRBJ1-2; D gene ambiguous. V was clipped by 0 bases and J by 5 bases, with 5 bases between them. This CDR3 region has 12 residues. Looked up from germline, CDR1 is SGHDT and CDR2 is YYEEEE. The CDR3 region has the DNA TGTGCCAGCAGCTTGGCCACTTATGGCTACACCTTC. Amino acid sequence: CASSLATYGYTF.

The rearrangement links TRBV6-2 or TRBV6-3 to TRBJ1-6; 8 nucleotides agree with TRBD1. V shed 2 bases, J shed 6 bases, and the junction held 9 bases outside the gene matches. CDR1 is MNHEY, CDR2 SVGEGT, per germline. The CDR3 loop spans 17 amino acids. As DNA, the CDR3 is TGTGCCAGCAGTTACACGACAGGGGTCCCATTTAATTCACCCCTCCACTTT. It is translated as CASSYTTGVPFNSPLHF.

The chain recombines TRBV25-1 with TRBJ2-1, with 8 bases matching TRBD2. Germline loops: CDR1 MGHDK, CDR2 SYGVNS. The ends lost 3 bases at V and 5 bases at J; junction bases unmatched: 9. The CDR3 spans 16 residues. The CDR3 DNA is TGTGCCAGCAGTGATGCGGGGCGGGGGGCAAACAATGAGCAGTTCTTC. As protein: CASSDAGRGANNEQFF.

The V call is TRBV7-6, the J call TRBJ2-2; the match to TRBD2 covers 9 bases. The CDR3 extends over 16 amino acids. CDR1 is SGHVS and CDR2 is FNYEAQ in the germline V gene. Trimming at V came to 5 bases and at J to 3 bases, leaving 7 bases not matched to a gene. The CDR3 here is CASSRSSGADTGELFF. CDR3 in DNA: TGTGCCAGCAGCCGTTCTAGCGGGGCTGACACCGGGGAGCTGTTTTTT.

The sample holds one count of this clone. The chain joins TRBV3-1 (or the pseudogene TRBV3-2) to TRBJ2-7; 10 bases fit TRBD2. The germline gives CDR1 LGHDT, CDR2 YNNKEL (reference sequence). J was trimmed by 4 bases and V by 0 bases; bases with no gene match: 3. The CDR3 has 15 residues. The CDR3 nucleotides read TGTGCCAGCAGCCAAGAACCTAGCGGGAGTTACGAGCAGTACTTC. Translating it yields CASSQEPSGSYEQYF.

V is TRBV27 and J is TRBJ2-7, with TRBD1 as a possible D gene (6 bases). The CDR3 extends over 15 amino acids. Deletions cut 5 bases from V and 2 bases from J, with 16 bases between. Per germline, CDR1 MNHEY and CDR2 SMNVEV (reference sequence). CDR3 residues: CASSPAGGGPYEQYF. The CDR3 DNA reads as TGTGCCAGCAGTCCCGCTGGGGGCGGGCCCTACGAGCAGTACTTC.

The rearrangement joins TRBV4-1 to TRBJ1-1; weak D call: TRBD1 (6 bases). Germline CDR1 reads MGHRA; CDR2 reads YSYEKL. The V end lost 0 bases, the J end lost 0 bases, and 17 bases lay between the germline ends. This CDR3 contains 18 residues. The CDR3 loop reads CASSQDRGGGPLNTEAFF. CDR3 bases: TGCGCCAGCAGCCAAGATCGAGGGGGGGGCCCTCTGAACACTGAAGCTTTCTTT.

This clone occurred once. The chain carries TRBV6-6 and TRBJ2-1, with D possibly being TRBD2 (5 bases). Germline V gene data show CDR1 as MNHNY and CDR2 as SVGAGI (reference sequence). V was clipped by 7 bases and J by 0 bases, with 16 bases between them. CDR3 length: 16 residues. The CDR3 DNA reads as TGTGCCAGCACCACCCCGGGGAAAAACTCCTACAATGAGCAGTTCTTC. This translates into CASTTPGKNSYNEQFF.

The chain links TRBV5-1 to TRBJ2-5, with TRBD2 matching 14 bases. Germline V gene sequence: CDR1 SGHRS, CDR2 YFSETQ. Trimming at V came to 6 bases and at J to 7 bases, leaving 14 bases not matched to a gene. The CDR3 loop spans 17 amino acids. The CDR3 region has the DNA TGCGCCAGCACCGTAATCCCGGGACTAGCGGGAGATGGGACCCAGTACTTC. Encoded protein: CASTVIPGLAGDGTQYF.

V gene TRBV29-1 combines with J gene TRBJ2-3; TRBD1 matches 7 bases. Per the germline V gene, CDR1 is SQVTM and CDR2 is ANQGSEA. CDR3 length: 14 residues. The ends lost 1 base at V and 9 bases at J; junction bases unmatched: 10. CDR3 sequence: CSVEAGTVGVTQYF. Here the CDR3 DNA reads TGCAGCGTTGAAGCAGGGACAGTCGGAGTGACGCAGTATTTT.

The rearrangement joins TRBV3-1 (or the pseudogene TRBV3-2) to TRBJ1-2; tentative D call: TRBD1 (6 bases). Germline CDR1 and CDR2: LGHDT and YNNKEL (reference sequence). Trimming took 1 base from V and 2 from J, leaving 11 bases between them. The length of the CDR3 is 15 residues. The CDR3 coding sequence is TGTGCCAGCAGCCAAGGGATACAGGGCAACTATGGCTACACCTTC. This translates into CASSQGIQGNYGYTF.

The chain joins TRBV3-1 (or the pseudogene TRBV3-2) to TRBJ1-4; weak D call: TRBD1 (5 bases). V was clipped by 1 base and J by 3 bases, with 12 bases between them. Germline assignment: CDR1 LGHDT and CDR2 YNNKEL (reference sequence). This CDR3 has 16 residues. DNA for the CDR3: TGTGCCAGCAGCCAAGTCATAGGGGCTTCTAATGAAAAACTGTTTTTT. This gives the protein CASSQVIGASNEKLFF.

This chain joins TRBV25-1 and TRBJ2-6; D not resolved. Germline values: CDR1 MGHDK, CDR2 SYGVNS. The CDR3 loop spans 16 amino acids. With 1 base removed from V and 0 bases from J, the gap between germline ends came to 7 bases. CDR3 nucleotide sequence: TGTGCCAGCAGTGAATCAGGTACCTCTGGGGCCAACGTCCTGACTTTC. This gives the protein CASSESGTSGANVLTF.

The table lists this clone with a count of one. This chain links TRBV18 with TRBJ2-7, with 9 bases lining up with TRBD2. The CDR3 length is 16 residues. The junction had 11 bases not matched to a gene; V was cut back by 6 bases and J by 2 bases. Germline V gives CDR1 KGHSH, CDR2 LQKENI. CDR3 loop: CASSSYSGRGTYEQYF. In DNA form, the CDR3 reads TGTGCCAGCTCCTCATATAGCGGGAGAGGGACCTACGAGCAGTACTTC.

The rearrangement uses TRBV19 and TRBJ1-3; D gene uncertain. This CDR3 is 17 amino acids long. V was trimmed by 9 bases and J by 0 bases, leaving 21 bases between them. Germline CDR1 reads LNHDA; CDR2 reads SQIVND (reference sequence). In DNA, the CDR3 is TGTGCCAGCACCCTCGGCGGGCTGCCTACCTCTGGAAACACCATATATTTT. It is translated as CASTLGGLPTSGNTIYF.

This chain connects TRBV13 to TRBJ2-3; 9 bases match TRBD1. The CDR3 is 18 amino acids. Germline-derived CDR1 and CDR2 are PRHDT and FYEKMQ (reference sequence). The junction had 13 bases not matched to a gene; V was cut back by 6 bases and J by 0 bases. CDR3 DNA sequence: TGTGCCAGCAGTGTTAGGAGGGACAGGGAGACTAGCACAGATACGCAGTATTTT. Protein sequence: CASSVRRDRETSTDTQYF.

A single count supports this clone. V and J are TRBV3-1 (or the pseudogene TRBV3-2) and TRBJ2-5; 10 nucleotides match TRBD1. With V trimmed by 4 bases and J by 5 bases, 10 bases remained unmatched. Germline V gene data show CDR1 as LGHDT and CDR2 as YNNKEL (reference sequence). The CDR3 is 16 amino acids. The chain's CDR3 is CASSLGQGVGGETQYF. CDR3 coding DNA: TGTGCCAGCAGCCTAGGACAGGGGGTTGGGGGGGAGACCCAGTACTTC.

V gene TRBV5-5 combines with J gene TRBJ2-2; unclear D gene. Per germline, CDR1 SGHKS and CDR2 YYEKEE (reference sequence). Trimming shortened V by 2 bases and J by 3 bases, and 11 bases separated the two germline ends. The CDR3 sequence is 15 residues long. The CDR3 DNA reads as TGTGCCAGCAGCTTCGTACAGAAGGACACCGGGGAGCTGTTTTTT. Its translation: CASSFVQKDTGELFF.

The V and J genes are TRBV11-3 and TRBJ2-1; possible D gene TRBD2, 6 bases. Germline values: CDR1 SGHNT, CDR2 YENEEA. V was cut by 0 bases and J by 3 bases, with 9 bases left in between. The CDR3 is 15 residues long. The CDR3 here is CASSLDGSGYNEQFF. DNA of the CDR3: TGTGCCAGCAGCTTAGACGGGAGTGGCTACAATGAGCAGTTCTTC.

The J gene is TRBJ2-5, the V gene TRBV12-3 or TRBV12-4; D might be TRBD1 (6 bases). V lost 5 bases and J 3 bases, leaving 10 bases between the germline ends. The CDR3 covers 13 residues. CDR3 residues: CASSPDSEETQYF. In DNA, the CDR3 is TGTGCCAGCAGTCCGGACAGCGAAGAGACCCAGTACTTC.

The chain is built from TRBV3-1 (or the pseudogene TRBV3-2) and TRBJ1-2; no clear D. This CDR3 contains 11 residues. V lost 3 bases and J 8 bases, leaving 7 bases between the germline ends. Germline values: CDR1 LGHDT, CDR2 YNNKEL (reference sequence). As DNA, the CDR3 is TGTGCCAGCAGCCAGGAGGGCGGCTACACCTTC. Translating gives CASSQEGGYTF.

This sequence joins TRBV19 and TRBJ2-1, with TRBD2 as a possible D gene (5 bases). Germline V gene lookup returns CDR1 LNHDA and CDR2 SQIVND (reference sequence). Trimming cost V 6 bases and J 6 bases, with 15 bases left between them. The CDR3 contains 14 residues. The CDR3 nucleotides read TGTGCCAGTAGGCCGGGATACGGGGTCAATGAGCAGTTCTTC. Encoded protein: CASRPGYGVNEQFF.

V gene TRBV2 combines with J gene TRBJ2-1; a possible D gene is TRBD1 (5 bases). The CDR3 runs to 13 residues. V lost 1 base, J lost 9 bases, and 10 bases lay in between. The germline CDR1 and CDR2 sequences are SNHLY and FYNNEI. CDR3 region: CASSEEGKTEQFF. Here the CDR3 DNA reads TGTGCCAGCAGTGAAGAGGGGAAAACTGAGCAGTTCTTC.

This rearrangement joins TRBV7-3 to TRBJ2-3, with D possibly being TRBD1 (6 bases). Germline V gene sequence: CDR1 SGHTA, CDR2 FQGTGA. CDR3 length equals 18 residues. V shed 1 base and J shed 5 bases, with 22 bases lying between them. CDR3 sequence: CASSLMSPKQGPGDTQYF. DNA for the CDR3: TGTGCCAGCAGCTTAATGTCACCGAAGCAGGGGCCGGGAGATACGCAGTATTTT.